This record looks at one T cell receptor (beta chain) sequence and its context. Its specificity is unknown. Amplified TCR beta CDR3 regions came from RNA transcripts. HTBI primers drove first-round RT-PCR of the TCR CDR3. Via MiXCR, TCRdb re-called the multiplex PCR reads, giving one row per CDR3 protein. The sample holds about 640,000 distinct CDR3 sequences, less than 25% seen once. This entry comes from a study of T cells in Graves' hyperthyroidism and ophthalmopathy. Findings of the study overall: Most clonotypes that expanded in the thyroid above 0.001 also showed up in blood. Patients with ophthalmopathy were separated from those with stable hyperthyroidism by a 13 V-J model.

Germline V lookup: CDR1 ENHRY, CDR2 SYGVKD. J was trimmed by 3 bases and V by 10 bases; bases with no gene match: 8. The CDR3 totals 15 residues. Material for sequencing was blood. V usage is TRBV10-3 and J usage is TRBJ2-1; TRBD2 matches 11 bases. This receptor was identified in a man younger than 40 with Graves' ophthalmopathy. CDR3 sequence: CATLRLAGSYNEQFF. The CDR3 DNA sequence: TGTGCCACCCTCCGACTAGCGGGAAGCTACAATGAGCAGTTCTTC.